This T cell receptor (beta chain) was retrieved from a study of OX40 agonist ivuxolimab in advanced cancers. Profiling relied on immunoSEQ multiplex PCR, and the TCRdb table lists in-frame clones only, not all of them. In the table there are some 55,000 clones, approximately 88% of which are singletons. Concerning this clone itself: Other DNA sequences within the sample encode an identical CDR3.

Per the germline V gene, CDR1 is LNHDA and CDR2 is SQIVND (reference sequence). Trimming pared 3 bases from V and 2 bases from J, leaving 5 bases between. The CDR3 has 12 residues. This clonotype was sampled from an adult with an advanced solid tumor such as melanoma, head and neck, liver or kidney cancer. Sequenced here: CD4+ or CD8+ T cells sorted from blood, sampled in a trial of the OX40 agonist ivuxolimab. The chain recombines TRBV19 with TRBJ2-7; unclear D gene. The CDR3 reads CASSMGTYEQYF. The CDR3 coding sequence is TGTGCCAGTAGTATGGGTACCTACGAGCAGTACTTC. Drawing the rest from reference TRBV19 and TRBJ2-7, the complete variable domain is DGGITQSPKYLFRKEGQNVTLSCEQNLNHDAMYWYRQDPGQGLRLIYYSQIVNDFQKGDIAEGYSVSREKKESFPLTVTSAQKNPTAFYLCASSMGTYEQYFGPGTRLTVT.